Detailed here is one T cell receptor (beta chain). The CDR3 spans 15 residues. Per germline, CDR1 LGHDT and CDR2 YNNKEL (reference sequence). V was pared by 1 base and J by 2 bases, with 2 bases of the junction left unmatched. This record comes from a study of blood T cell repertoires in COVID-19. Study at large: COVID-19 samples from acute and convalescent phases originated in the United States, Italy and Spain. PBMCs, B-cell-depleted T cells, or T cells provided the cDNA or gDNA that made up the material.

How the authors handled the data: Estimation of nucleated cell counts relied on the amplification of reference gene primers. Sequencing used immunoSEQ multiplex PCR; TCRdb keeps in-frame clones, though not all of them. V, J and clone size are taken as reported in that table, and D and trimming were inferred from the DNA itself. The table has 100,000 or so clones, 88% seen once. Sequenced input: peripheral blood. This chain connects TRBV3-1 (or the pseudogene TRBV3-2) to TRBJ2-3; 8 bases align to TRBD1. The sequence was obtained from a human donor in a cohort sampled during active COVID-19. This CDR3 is CASSQVDRDTDTQYF. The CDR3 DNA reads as TGTGCCAGCAGCCAAGTGGACAGGGACACAGATACGCAGTATTTT.